The TCR beta chain described here comes from a study of beta chain features in type 1 diabetes. This clone was observed a handful of times. Its antigen is undetermined. The CDR3 extends over 17 amino acids. The authors reverse transcribed all of the isolated RNA, so sequencing captured expressed TCRB transcripts. Profiled with immunoSEQ multiplex PCR; TCRdb holds only in-frame clones, not every one. The sample has about 280,000 clones; 15% are singletons. Findings and caveats of the study: Researchers could not determine here whether HLA type influences TCRB rearrangement. Healthy donors had naive, central memory and Treg TCRB repertoires that appeared less similar than those seen among patients. In all four CD4+ subsets, TCRB CDR3 length was significantly, moderately reduced in type 1 diabetes. The VDJ junctions of type 1 diabetes patients carried fewer insertions and more deletions.

Material for sequencing was naive CD4+ T cells from blood. The V call is TRBV21-1, the J call TRBJ2-7; TRBD1 was called by the table and not checked on the DNA. TRBV21-1 is listed as a pseudogene. This sequence was found in a man aged 18 to 30 with type 1 diabetes. The CDR3: CASTMLRPGQGDYEQYF. CDR3 sequence (DNA): TGTGCCAGCACCATGTTGAGGCCCGGGCAGGGGGACTACGAGCAGTACTTC.